Presented here are 22 T cell receptor beta chains from one specimen sequenced in a study of blood T cells in healthy people across ages (dated by TCRdb to the mid-2010s). To prepare the library, 5' RACE was applied. A second PCR of about 6 to 12 cycles was performed with a sample-barcoded 5' primer and a J-beta primer mix. Using fastp at Q25 and MiXCR, TCRdb reprocessed the public reads and kept productive beta chains. A single entry per CDR3 protein holds the most common genes and DNA from its merged rows. For this sample there are approximately 2,000,000 distinct CDR3 sequences; around 40% appear just once. The top ten clones comprise 20% to 25% of the sample. Source material: blood. The receptors originated from a human donor in good health.

The chain couples TRBV5-6 to TRBJ2-5; maybe TRBD2 (6 bases). The DNA end is more similar to TRBJ2-7, so the J call may be wrong. Germline loops: CDR1 SGHDT, CDR2 YYEEEE. The CDR3 covers 14 residues. The CDR3: CASSLMGGGGEQYF. The CDR3 DNA sequence: TGTGCCAGCAGCCTGATGGGGGGTGGCGGCGAGCAGTACTTC.

V and J are TRBV6-5 and TRBJ2-1; 10 bases agree with TRBD2. Germline V gives CDR1 MNHEY, CDR2 SVGAGI. The CDR3 runs 15 residues. Germline trimming cut 10 bases from V and 1 base from J; bases unmatched to any gene: 7. The CDR3 region is CATRLSGGSYNEQFF. In DNA, the CDR3 is TGTGCCACAAGGCTTAGCGGGGGGTCCTACAATGAGCAGTTCTTC.

This clonotype was picked up a small number of times. This chain uses TRBV7-2 with TRBJ2-1, with no clear D. Per germline, CDR1 SGHTA and CDR2 FQGNSA. Trimming removed 5 bases at V and 12 bases at J, with 5 bases between. The CDR3 runs 9 residues. The DNA for the CDR3 is TGTGCCAGCAGCCCTTGGCAGTTCTTC. Amino acid sequence: CASSPWQFF.

This clonotype was seen more than once but under ten times. V is TRBV28 and J is TRBJ2-3; D not resolved. The CDR3 runs 13 residues. Deletions cut 7 bases from V and 2 bases from J, with 10 bases between. The germline gives CDR1 MDHEN, CDR2 SYDVKM. CDR3 in DNA: TGTGCCAGCAAAGGCGGAGTCACAGATACGCAGTATTTT. Its translation: CASKGGVTDTQYF.

This clonotype came up a few times. The chain has TRBV29-1 and TRBJ2-7; possible D gene TRBD1, 6 bases. The length of the CDR3 is 11 residues. Per germline, CDR1 SQVTM and CDR2 ANQGSEA. V lost 0 bases to trimming and J lost 7 bases, with 7 bases between them. Written as DNA, the CDR3 is TGCAGCGTTGAAGATCAGGGGGAGCAGTACTTC. Its protein is CSVEDQGEQYF.

As regards this clonotype: Being one base from a much bigger clone, this may be a read error. In DNA form, the CDR3 reads TGCAGCGTTGGGAGGGACACCTACAAGCAGTACTTC. Its translation is CSVGRDTYKQYF. J is TRBJ2-7 and V is TRBV29-1; D tentatively reads TRBD1 or TRBD2 (6 bases each). Per the germline V gene, CDR1 is SQVTM and CDR2 is ANQGSEA. This CDR3 has 12 residues.

This clonotype appeared a single time. Germline and junction disagree at one end, which may indicate a read error. The gene calls are TRBV29-1 and TRBJ2-2; D is undetermined. The CDR3 runs 11 residues. Germline V gene data show CDR1 as SQVTM and CDR2 as ANQGSEA. CDR3 loop: CSVEVIGELFF. CDR3 nucleotides: TGCAGCGTGGAAGTCATCGGGGAGCTGTTTTTT.

This clonotype was counted between two and nine times. This chain joins TRBV29-1 and TRBJ1-6; D is possibly TRBD1 (5 bases). V was trimmed by 5 bases and J by 3 bases, leaving 11 bases between them. The CDR3 consists of 14 residues. Germline lookup yields CDR1 SQVTM and CDR2 ANQGSEA. The CDR3 loop is CSVKMTDYNSPLHF. CDR3 nucleotide sequence: TGCAGCGTTAAAATGACAGACTATAATTCACCCCTCCACTTT.

The V call is TRBV30, the J call TRBJ1-2; D is unclear. The CDR3 length is 12 residues. Trimming shortened V by 0 bases and J by 8 bases, and 10 bases separated the two germline ends. Germline assignment: CDR1 GTSNPN and CDR2 SVGIG (reference sequence). CDR3 residues: CAWSVGQWGYTF. CDR3 coding DNA: TGTGCCTGGAGTGTTGGGCAATGGGGCTACACCTTC.

The chain combines TRBV10-3 with TRBJ1-2; D unclear. Trimming left V 9 bases short and J 7 bases short, with 15 bases between. The germline V gene has CDR1 ENHRY and CDR2 SYGVKD. The CDR3 covers 12 residues. CDR3 amino acids: CAMLGGGGGYTF. The CDR3 DNA is TGTGCCATGCTAGGAGGTGGAGGTGGCTACACCTTC.

The CDR3 nucleotides are TGCGCCAGCAGCCACTCGACAGGAAGGATAAACACCATATATTTT. Translating it yields CASSHSTGRINTIYF. This sequence joins TRBV4-3 and TRBJ1-3; the D gene is possibly TRBD1 (6 bases). This CDR3 contains 15 residues. The V end was cut by 3 bases, the J end by 6 bases, with 15 bases between. Germline V gene lookup returns CDR1 LGHNA and CDR2 YSLEER.

The rearrangement joins TRBV12-5 to TRBJ2-6, with no clear D. In germline, CDR1 is LGHNT, CDR2 FRNRAP. Trimming cost V 4 bases and J 1 base, with 8 bases left between them. The CDR3 totals 15 residues. The CDR3 loop reads CASGSRKSGANVLTF. The DNA of the CDR3 is TGTGCTAGTGGTTCAAGAAAATCTGGGGCCAACGTCCTGACTTTC.

This clonotype was found a few times. The chain uses TRBV4-1 and TRBJ1-5; D is unresolved. Germline-derived CDR1 and CDR2 are MGHRA and YSYEKL. The CDR3 length is 14 residues. V was trimmed by 0 bases and J by 6 bases, leaving 9 bases between them. The CDR3 DNA reads TGCGCCAGCAGCCAAGACAGTGTGGGTCAGCCCCAGCATTTT. Residues: CASSQDSVGQPQHF.

A few counts support this clonotype. The J gene is TRBJ2-3, the V gene TRBV12-3 or TRBV12-4; D is possibly TRBD2 (6 bases). Trimming removed 10 bases from V and 5 bases from J, with 22 bases in between. The CDR3 extends over 15 amino acids. CDR3 sequence reads: CATSAKTGREDTQYF. Written as DNA, the CDR3 is TGTGCCACCAGCGCGAAGACCGGGCGGGAAGATACGCAGTATTTT.

Note on this clonotype: The junction and the germline gene differ at one end; a read error may be behind it. The chain carries TRBV11-2 and TRBJ2-7, with 8 bases lining up with TRBD1. Germline V CDR1 and CDR2: SGHAT, FQNNGV. This CDR3 has 14 residues. The CDR3 reads CASSLDRGLVEHYF. DNA for the CDR3: TGTGCCAGCAGCTTAGACAGGGGGCTGGTCGAGCATTACTTC.

The chain links TRBV20-1 to TRBJ2-7; 7 bases are shared with TRBD1. Trimming cost V 1 base and J 3 bases; bases outside gene matches: 6. The CDR3 spans 14 residues. Germline V lookup: CDR1 DFQATT, CDR2 SNEGSKA (reference sequence). CDR3 amino acids: CSARARRDSYEQYF. CDR3 nucleotides: TGCAGTGCTAGAGCACGACGGGACAGCTACGAGCAGTACTTC.

Worth noting for this clonotype: The junction does not match germline at one end; this may be a read error. This sequence joins TRBV7-2 and TRBJ2-3, with TRBD1 matching over 8 bases. CDR3 size: 16 residues. The germline CDR1 and CDR2 sequences are SGHTA and FQGNSA. The CDR3 DNA is TGTGCCGGCAGCTTAAGGCGCCAGGGGGCGGGAGATACGCAGTATTTT. This encodes CAGSLRRQGAGDTQYF.

The chain has TRBV7-2 and TRBJ1-2, with D perhaps TRBD1 (6 bases). CDR3 length equals 15 residues. V was cut by 1 base and J by 6 bases, with 15 bases left in between. Germline V gives CDR1 SGHTA, CDR2 FQGNSA. The CDR3 DNA reads TGTGCCAGCAGCTTAGGTTACAGGGTCAGGAATGGCTACACCTTC. This gives the protein CASSLGYRVRNGYTF.

The V call is TRBV6-1, the J call TRBJ1-1; D is possibly TRBD1 (6 bases). The CDR3 runs to 17 residues. V lost 3 bases, J lost 5 bases, and 22 bases lay in between. Germline CDR1 reads MNHNS; CDR2 reads SASEGT. The CDR3 here is CASSDPLATGMGTEAFF. For the CDR3, the DNA is TGTGCCAGCAGTGATCCCCTCGCCACAGGGATGGGGACTGAAGCTTTCTTT.

This clonotype was observed a few times. The chain uses TRBV20-1 and TRBJ2-3; D is unresolved. Germline CDR1 and CDR2: DFQATT and SNEGSKA (reference sequence). The CDR3 totals 14 residues. V lost 0 bases and J 6 bases, leaving 13 bases between the germline ends. CDR3 nucleotides: TGCAGTGCTAGAGATAGGATCCTGGCGGATACGCAGTATTTT. Protein: CSARDRILADTQYF.

Of note for this clonotype: A junction end diverges from the germline sequence, so it may reflect a read error. This chain links TRBV3-1 with TRBJ2-7; D may be TRBD2 (6 bases). From germline, CDR1 is LGHDT and CDR2 YNNKEL (reference sequence). This CDR3 is built from 16 residues. CDR3 sequence reads: CASSQELRGISYEQYF. CDR3 sequence (DNA): TGTGCCAGCAGTCAAGAATTACGGGGGATCTCCTACGAGCAGTACTTC.

There are a few counts of this clonotype. Here the CDR3 reads CASSQDSASGGAGFF. CDR3 sequence (DNA): TGCGCCAGCAGCCAAGATTCAGCCAGCGGGGGGGCAGGGTTCTTC. The chain uses TRBV4-3 and TRBJ2-1; 10 positions match TRBD2. Germline values: CDR1 LGHNA, CDR2 YSLEER. The CDR3 consists of 15 residues. The junction had 11 bases not matched to a gene; V was cut back by 0 bases and J by 15 bases.